This T cell receptor beta chain is drawn from a study of T cell changes during pregnancy in multiple sclerosis. The V gene's germline CDR1 is MNHEY and CDR2 SVGAGI. There are 16 residues in the CDR3. V lost 2 bases and J 6 bases, leaving 17 bases between the germline ends. Libraries were prepared by immunoSEQ multiplex PCR; TCRdb keeps only in-frame clonotypes and omits some of them. The sample includes some 40,000 clones, about 90% of them seen just once. This clone was counted a single time. Sample: CD4+ T cells from peripheral blood mononuclear cells, taken in the third trimester of pregnancy. This receptor was obtained from a female donor in good health, enrolled as a control in a pregnancy study. V gene TRBV6-5 combines with J gene TRBJ1-5; D uncertain. The CDR3 loop is CASSYHVWAEGQPQHF. CDR3 bases: TGTGCCAGCAGTTACCACGTTTGGGCCGAGGGTCAGCCCCAGCATTTT.